The TCR beta chain under discussion was sequenced for a study of blood T cell repertoires in COVID-19. Study at large: The United States, Italy and Spain were the sources of the acute and convalescent COVID-19 samples.

How the authors handled the data: Estimates of nucleated cell counts were drawn from the amplification of reference gene primers. Method: immunoSEQ multiplex PCR; TCRdb's copy keeps in-frame clones and lacks some. Clone size and the V and J calls come from that table; the DNA yielded D and trimming. The repertoire has a few hundred thousand clones, 85% of them found once; the top ten carry roughly 3.7%. The CDR3 is 15 residues long. Trimming removed 5 bases from V and 0 bases from J, with 14 bases in between. Germline CDR1 LGHDT, CDR2 YNNKEL (reference sequence). The clonotype comes from a woman younger than 30 with acute or convalescent COVID-19. Sequenced material: peripheral blood. The chain combines TRBV3-1 (or the pseudogene TRBV3-2) with TRBJ2-7, with a possible D match to TRBD2 (6 bases). CDR3 bases: TGTGCCAGCAGCTCCGTCGGCGGGGACTCCTACGAGCAGTACTTC. Translation: CASSSVGGDSYEQYF.